This T cell receptor (beta chain) was captured by sequencing in a study of T cell repertoires in cytomegalovirus infection. About the research overall: Evidence of both CMV infection and a matching HLA type came from public TCR beta signatures. Study-wide results and limits: Carriage of CMV together with the relevant HLA was identifiable through cumulative public TCR beta family frequency. Dominant in the ex vivo response were TCR beta clonotypes restricted by HLA-C and specific for CMV.

The J segment lost 8 bases and the V segment lost 10 bases, leaving 4 bases of the junction unmatched. The CDR3 sequence is 11 residues long. The germline gives CDR1 ENHRY, CDR2 SYGVKD. In the case of this clonotype: Its target is not known.

Using its own MiXCR run on the reads, TCRdb lists one record per CDR3 protein. This sample has about 130,000 distinct CDR3 sequences, with roughly 9% found just once. Input material: PBMCs. The source of this sequence is a human donor in good health (CMV status not recorded). Some clones in this sample may be carry-over from other donors' samples. The chain is built from TRBV10-3 and TRBJ2-1; 8 bases line up with TRBD1. For the CDR3, the DNA is TGTGCCACCCTGGACAGGGATGAGCAGTTCTTC. Its translation is CATLDRDEQFF.